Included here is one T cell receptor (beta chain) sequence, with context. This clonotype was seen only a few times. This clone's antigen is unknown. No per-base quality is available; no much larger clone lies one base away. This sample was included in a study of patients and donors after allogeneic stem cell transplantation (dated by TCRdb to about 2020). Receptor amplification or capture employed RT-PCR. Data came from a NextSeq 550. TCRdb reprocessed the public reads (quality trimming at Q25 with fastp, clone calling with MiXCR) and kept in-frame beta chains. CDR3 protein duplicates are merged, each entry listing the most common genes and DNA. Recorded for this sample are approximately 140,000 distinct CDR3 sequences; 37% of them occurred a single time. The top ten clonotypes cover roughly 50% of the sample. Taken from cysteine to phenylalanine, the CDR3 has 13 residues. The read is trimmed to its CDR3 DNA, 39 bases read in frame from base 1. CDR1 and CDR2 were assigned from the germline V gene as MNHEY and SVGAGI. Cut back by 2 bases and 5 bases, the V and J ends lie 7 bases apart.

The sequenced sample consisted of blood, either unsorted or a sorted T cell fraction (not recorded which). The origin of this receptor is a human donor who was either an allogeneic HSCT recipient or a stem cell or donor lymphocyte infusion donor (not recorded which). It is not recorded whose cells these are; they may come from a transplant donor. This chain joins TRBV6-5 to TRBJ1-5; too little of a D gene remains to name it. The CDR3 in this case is CASSYAGYQPQHF. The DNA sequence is TGTGCCAGCAGTTACGCGGGGTATCAGCCCCAGCATTTT.